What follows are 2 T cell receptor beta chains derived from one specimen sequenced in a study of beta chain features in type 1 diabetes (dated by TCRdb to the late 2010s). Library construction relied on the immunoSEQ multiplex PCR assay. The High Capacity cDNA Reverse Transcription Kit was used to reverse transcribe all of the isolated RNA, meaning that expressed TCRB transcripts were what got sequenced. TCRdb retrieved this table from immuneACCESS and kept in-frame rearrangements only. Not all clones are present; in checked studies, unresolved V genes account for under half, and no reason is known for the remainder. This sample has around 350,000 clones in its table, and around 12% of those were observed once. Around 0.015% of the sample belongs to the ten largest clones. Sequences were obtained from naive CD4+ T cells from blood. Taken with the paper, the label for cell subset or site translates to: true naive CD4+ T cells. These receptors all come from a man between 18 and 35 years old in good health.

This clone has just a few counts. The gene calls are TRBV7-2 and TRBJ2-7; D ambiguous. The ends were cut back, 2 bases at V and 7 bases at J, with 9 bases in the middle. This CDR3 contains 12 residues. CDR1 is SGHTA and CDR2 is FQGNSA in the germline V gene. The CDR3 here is CASSLSLREQYF. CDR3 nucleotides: TGTGCCAGCAGCTTATCCTTGAGGGAGCAGTACTTC.

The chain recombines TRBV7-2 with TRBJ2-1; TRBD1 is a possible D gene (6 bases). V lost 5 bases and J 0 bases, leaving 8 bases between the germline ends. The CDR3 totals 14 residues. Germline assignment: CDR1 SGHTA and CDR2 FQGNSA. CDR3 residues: CASSQDSSYNEQFF. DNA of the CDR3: TGTGCCAGCAGCCAGGACAGCTCCTACAATGAGCAGTTCTTC.